This T cell receptor beta chain was found in a study of chemoradiotherapy in HPV16-positive cancers. Sequencing was performed with immunoSEQ multiplex PCR; in TCRdb, only in-frame clones are kept and a portion is missing. In the table there are 25,000 to 35,000 clones, around 89% of which are singletons. The V gene's germline CDR1 is GTSNPN and CDR2 SVGIG (reference sequence). This CDR3 is built from 14 residues. V was shortened by 4 bases and J by 0 bases, with 12 bases between the two germline ends. The gene calls are TRBV30 and TRBJ1-1, with D tentatively TRBD1 (5 bases). The sequence was collected from a human donor with HPV-associated anogenital cancer. The sample was blood, taken from a patient who underwent chemoradiotherapy. The CDR3 DNA sequence: TGTGCCTGGAACCAAGAGGGGATGAACACTGAAGCTTTCTTT. Translated, it gives CAWNQEGMNTEAFF. Together with reference TRBV30 and TRBJ1-1, the CDR3 gives the full variable domain: SQTIHQWPATLVQPVGSPLSLECTVEGTSNPNLYWYRQAAGRGLQLLFYSVGIGQISSEVPQNLSASRPQDRQFILSSKKLLLSDSGFYLCAWNQEGMNTEAFFGQGTRLTVV.